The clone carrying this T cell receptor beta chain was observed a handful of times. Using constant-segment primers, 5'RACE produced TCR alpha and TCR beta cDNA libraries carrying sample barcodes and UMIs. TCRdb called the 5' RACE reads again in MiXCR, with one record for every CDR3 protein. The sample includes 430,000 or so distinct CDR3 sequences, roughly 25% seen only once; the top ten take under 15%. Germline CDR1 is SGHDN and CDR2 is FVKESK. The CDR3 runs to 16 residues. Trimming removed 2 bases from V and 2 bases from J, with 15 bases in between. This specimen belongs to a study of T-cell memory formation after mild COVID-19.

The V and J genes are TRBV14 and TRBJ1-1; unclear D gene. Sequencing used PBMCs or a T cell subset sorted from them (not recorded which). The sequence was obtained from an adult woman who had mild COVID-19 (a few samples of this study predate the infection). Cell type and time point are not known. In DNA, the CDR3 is TGTGCCAGCAGCCAATCTGGTGAGACATCCAACACTGAAGCTTTCTTT. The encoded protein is CASSQSGETSNTEAFF.